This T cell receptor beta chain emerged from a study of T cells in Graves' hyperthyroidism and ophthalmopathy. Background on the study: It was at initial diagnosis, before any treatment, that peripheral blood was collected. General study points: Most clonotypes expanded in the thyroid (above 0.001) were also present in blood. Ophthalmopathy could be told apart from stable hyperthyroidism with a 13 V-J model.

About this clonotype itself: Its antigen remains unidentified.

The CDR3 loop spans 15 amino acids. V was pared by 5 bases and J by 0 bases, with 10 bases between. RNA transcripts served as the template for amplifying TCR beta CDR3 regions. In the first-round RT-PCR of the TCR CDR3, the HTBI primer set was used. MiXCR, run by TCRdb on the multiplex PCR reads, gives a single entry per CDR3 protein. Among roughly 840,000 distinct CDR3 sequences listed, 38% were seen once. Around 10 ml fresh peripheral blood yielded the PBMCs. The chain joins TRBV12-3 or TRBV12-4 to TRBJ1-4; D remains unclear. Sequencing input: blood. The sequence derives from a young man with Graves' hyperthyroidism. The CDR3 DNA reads TGTGCCAGCAGTCGAATACGGTCAACTAATGAAAAACTGTTTTTT. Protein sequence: CASSRIRSTNEKLFF.